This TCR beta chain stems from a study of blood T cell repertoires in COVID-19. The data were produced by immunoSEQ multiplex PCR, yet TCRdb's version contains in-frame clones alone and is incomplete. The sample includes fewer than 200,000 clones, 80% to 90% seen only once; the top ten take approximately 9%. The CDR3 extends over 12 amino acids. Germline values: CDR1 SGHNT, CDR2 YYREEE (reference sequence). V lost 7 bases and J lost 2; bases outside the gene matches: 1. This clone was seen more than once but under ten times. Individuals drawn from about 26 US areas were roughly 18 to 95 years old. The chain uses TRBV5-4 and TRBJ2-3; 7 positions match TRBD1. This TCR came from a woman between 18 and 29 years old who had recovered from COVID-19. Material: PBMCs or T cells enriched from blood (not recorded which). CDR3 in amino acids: CASGQDTDTQYF. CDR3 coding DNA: TGTGCCAGCGGACAGGACACAGATACGCAGTATTTT. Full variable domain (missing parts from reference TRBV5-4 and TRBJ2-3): ETGVTQSPTHLIKTRGQQVTLRCSSQSGHNTVSWYQQALGQGPQFIFQYYREEENGRGNFPPRFSGLQFPNYSSELNVNALELDDSALYLCASGQDTDTQYFGPGTRLTVL.